This T cell receptor beta chain comes out of a study of blood T cell repertoires in COVID-19. For the study at large: T cells, B-cell-depleted T cells, or PBMCs provided the cDNA or gDNA that served as material.

In the authors' methods: Reference gene primers were amplified, and this amplification served to estimate nucleated cell counts. TCRdb's table, derived via immunoSEQ multiplex PCR, lists solely in-frame clones and lacks some. Clonal size and the V and J genes are those of that table, whereas D and trimming came from the DNA. The sample lists roughly 42,000 clones; over 75% were seen once. This CDR3 is built from 13 residues. Trimming shortened V by 2 bases and J by 5 bases, and 9 bases separated the two germline ends. Germline V gene lookup returns CDR1 SGHTA and CDR2 FQGTGA. The sequenced sample was peripheral blood. The chain is built from TRBV7-3 and TRBJ1-2; a possible D gene is TRBD1 (6 bases). The receptor's source is a young man with active or convalescent COVID-19. The CDR3 reads CASSLAGDYGYTF. CDR3 in DNA: TGTGCCAGCAGCTTAGCAGGGGATTATGGCTACACCTTC.